This TCR beta chain derives from a study of T cell responses to AZD1222 COVID-19 vaccine. V lost 3 bases and J lost 6; bases outside the gene matches: 17. The CDR3 covers 18 residues. Germline V gene data show CDR1 as SGHRS and CDR2 as YFSETQ. A single count supports this clone. Its antigen is unidentified. Study results and limitations: The donor cohort was predominantly white British with a female majority, and clonal diversity may have been underestimated. Baseline seropositivity characterized only a handful of AZD1222 recipients.

Some clones are missing from TCRdb's copy, which holds only in-frame ones; the method was immunoSEQ multiplex PCR. The sample has 85,000 to 90,000 clones; 70% to 90% are singletons. The sample here was peripheral blood, taken on day 0 of MenACWY control vaccination. The receptor was isolated from an adult in good health. The chain has TRBV5-1 and TRBJ2-7; 11 bases line up with TRBD1. CDR3 sequence: CASSSGQGARFPLAEQYF. CDR3 in DNA: TGCGCCAGCAGCTCCGGACAGGGGGCGCGTTTCCCTCTGGCCGAGCAGTACTTC.